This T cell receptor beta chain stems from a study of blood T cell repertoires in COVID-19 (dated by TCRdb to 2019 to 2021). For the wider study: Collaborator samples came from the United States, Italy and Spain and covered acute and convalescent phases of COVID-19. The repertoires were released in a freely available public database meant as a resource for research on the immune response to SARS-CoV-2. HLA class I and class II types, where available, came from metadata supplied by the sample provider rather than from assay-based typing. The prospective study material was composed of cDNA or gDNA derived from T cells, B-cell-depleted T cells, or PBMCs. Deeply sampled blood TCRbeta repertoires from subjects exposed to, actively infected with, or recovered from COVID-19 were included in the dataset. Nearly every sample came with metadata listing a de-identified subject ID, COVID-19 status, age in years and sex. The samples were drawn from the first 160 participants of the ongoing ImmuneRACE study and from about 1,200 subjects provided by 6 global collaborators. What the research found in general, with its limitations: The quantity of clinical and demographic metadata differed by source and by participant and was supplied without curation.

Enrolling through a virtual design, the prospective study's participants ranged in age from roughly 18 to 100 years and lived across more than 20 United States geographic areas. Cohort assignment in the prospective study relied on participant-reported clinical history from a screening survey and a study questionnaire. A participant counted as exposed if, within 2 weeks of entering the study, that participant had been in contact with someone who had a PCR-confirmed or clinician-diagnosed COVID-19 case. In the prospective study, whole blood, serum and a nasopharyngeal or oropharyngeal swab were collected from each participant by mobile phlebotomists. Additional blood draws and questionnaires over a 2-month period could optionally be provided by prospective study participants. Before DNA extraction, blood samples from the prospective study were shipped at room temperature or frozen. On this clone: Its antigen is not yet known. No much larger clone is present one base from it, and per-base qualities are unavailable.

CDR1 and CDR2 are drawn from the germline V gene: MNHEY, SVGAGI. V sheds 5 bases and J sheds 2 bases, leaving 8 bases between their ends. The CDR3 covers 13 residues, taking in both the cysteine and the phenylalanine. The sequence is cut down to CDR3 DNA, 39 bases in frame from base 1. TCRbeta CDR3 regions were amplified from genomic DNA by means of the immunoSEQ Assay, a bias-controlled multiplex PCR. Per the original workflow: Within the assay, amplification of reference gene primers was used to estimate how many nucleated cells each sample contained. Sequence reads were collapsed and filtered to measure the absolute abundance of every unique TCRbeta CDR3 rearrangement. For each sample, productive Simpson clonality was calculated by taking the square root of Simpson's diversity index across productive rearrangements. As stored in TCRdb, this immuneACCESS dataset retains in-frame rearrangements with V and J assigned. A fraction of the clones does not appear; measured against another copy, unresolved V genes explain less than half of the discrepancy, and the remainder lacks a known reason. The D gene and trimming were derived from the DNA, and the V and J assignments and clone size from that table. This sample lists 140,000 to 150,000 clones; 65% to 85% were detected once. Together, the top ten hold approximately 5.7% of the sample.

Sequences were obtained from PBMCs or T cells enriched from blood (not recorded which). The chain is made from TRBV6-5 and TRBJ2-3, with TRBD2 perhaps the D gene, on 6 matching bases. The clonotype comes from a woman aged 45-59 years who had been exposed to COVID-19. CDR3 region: CASSRGFTDTQYF. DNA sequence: TGTGCCAGCAGTCGGGGGTTCACAGATACGCAGTATTTT.